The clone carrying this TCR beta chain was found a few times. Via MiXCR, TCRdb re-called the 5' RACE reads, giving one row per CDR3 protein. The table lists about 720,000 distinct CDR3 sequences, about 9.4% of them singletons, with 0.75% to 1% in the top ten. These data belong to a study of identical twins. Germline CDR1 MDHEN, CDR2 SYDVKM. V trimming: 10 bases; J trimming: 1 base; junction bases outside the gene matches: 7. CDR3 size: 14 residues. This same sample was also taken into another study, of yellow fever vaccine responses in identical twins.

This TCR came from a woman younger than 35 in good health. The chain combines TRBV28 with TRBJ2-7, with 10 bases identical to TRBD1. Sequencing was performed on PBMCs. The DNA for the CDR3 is TGTGCCACCTCCGGGACAGGGGAATCCTACGAGCAGTACTTC. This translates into CATSGTGESYEQYF.